This T cell receptor (beta chain) appears in the sequencing data of a study of blood T cell repertoires in COVID-19. Looking at the study overall: The recovered donors of Cohort 3 showed two negative PCRs, clearance, or symptom resolution.

Cohorts were assigned according to the clinical history that participants reported. Repertoires were generated with immunoSEQ multiplex PCR, while TCRdb's copy carries only in-frame clones and drops some. The profile shows around 190,000 clones, around 87% of them singletons. V was cut by 4 bases and J by 6 bases, with 7 bases left in between. The CDR3 is made up of 12 amino acids. The clonotype originates from a woman between 40 and 50 years old in a cohort exposed to, infected with or recovered from COVID-19 (not recorded which). V usage is TRBV12-3 or TRBV12-4 and J usage is TRBJ2-1; D not certain. Source material: PBMCs or T cells enriched from blood (not recorded which). The CDR3 bases are TGTGCCAGCAGTTCGGAGATCAATGAGCAGTTCTTC. Residues: CASSSEINEQFF.